This TCR beta chain is drawn from a study of T cells in Graves' hyperthyroidism and ophthalmopathy. Study details: Peripheral blood was obtained at initial diagnosis, preceding any treatment.

Trimming took off 3 bases at V and 3 bases at J, with 12 bases between the two ends. Germline CDR1 and CDR2: MNHEY and SMNVEV (reference sequence). The CDR3 sequence is 14 residues long. Many counts were recorded for this clonotype. Its antigen is not identified. The investigators amplified TCR beta CDR3 regions from RNA transcripts. The TCR CDR3 was amplified in a first-round RT-PCR using the HTBI primer set. Each CDR3 protein gets one entry after TCRdb re-called the multiplex PCR reads with MiXCR. This sample has fewer than 450,000 distinct CDR3 sequences; 17% occur once, and the top ten carry around a third. General study points: Before onset, by a median of about seven months, the model predicted ophthalmopathy. A model of 13 V-J features distinguished ophthalmopathy from stable hyperthyroidism. Most expanded thyroid clonotypes above 0.001 also appeared in blood.

The TCR comes from a woman in her 30s with Graves' hyperthyroidism that later progressed to Graves' ophthalmopathy. Sequenced input: blood. The chain joins TRBV27 to TRBJ2-7; D unresolved. The DNA for the CDR3 is TGTGCCAGCAGTTTCGGCGGCGTATACTACGAGCAGTACTTC. This sequence encodes CASSFGGVYYEQYF.